This record covers a single TCR beta chain. The antigen remains unidentified. This CDR3 has 13 residues. V lost 5 bases, J lost 4 bases, and 12 bases lay in between. Per the germline V gene, CDR1 is SGHTA and CDR2 is FQGTGA. Healthy bone marrow donors formed the donor group. This sample is drawn from a study of cytomegalovirus exposure and HLA in healthy donors. Study context: From donors who were HLA-typed, an early data release held 80 million to 85 million unique TCRs. Overall study results and limits: Later, an analysis found that common viral pathogens appeared to be linked with several of the most significant clusters. Near-uniform donor sequencing depth was presumed by presence/absence analyses.

A multiplex PCR was run with 60 Vbeta primers and 13 Jbeta primers. Assay used: immunoSEQ multiplex PCR; TCRdb lists only in-frame clones, some missing. The sample shows approximately 170,000 clones, 70% to 75% of them seen only once. The chain carries TRBV7-3 and TRBJ2-7, with a weak D call TRBD1 (8 bases). This clonotype was sampled from a man aged 30 to 39 in good health and CMV-seropositive. Specimen: PBMCs. CDR3 sequence: CASSPQGGYEQYF. The DNA for the CDR3 is TGTGCCAGCAGCCCACAGGGGGGGTACGAGCAGTACTTC.